The clone carrying this TCR beta chain was observed a few times. Its specificity is not known. The data were taken from a study of regulatory T cells in long-lasting Graves disease. Across the study: Patients newly diagnosed with Graves' had been on antithyroid drugs for under 3 months.

The CDR3 loop spans 14 amino acids. Trimming took 6 bases from V and 2 from J; bases not matched to a gene: 4. Germline V gene lookup returns CDR1 SGHAT and CDR2 FQNNGV. Building of the TCR beta libraries involved iRepertoire HTBI primers and Arm-PCR of CDR3 regions. TCRdb re-derived calls from the multiplex PCR reads in MiXCR, one entry per CDR3 protein. The sample has 200,000 to 250,000 distinct CDR3 sequences, around 16% seen once. Study observations and caveats: Newly diagnosed disease favored TRBV20-1 and TRBJ2-1 over persistent disease.

Time point reported: newly diagnosed GD, antithyroid drugs for less than 3 months. The TCR library used RNA extracted from PBMCs. With EDTA tubes as the receptacles, 7.5 to 9 milliliters of peripheral blood were drawn. V gene TRBV11-2 combines with J gene TRBJ2-3; 8 bases fit TRBD2. The receptor's source is a female donor with Graves disease. This specimen was peripheral blood mononuclear cells (PBMCs), taken at new diagnosis, from a patient treated with antithyroid drugs. CDR3 in DNA: TGTGCCAGCAGGCTAGCGGGCATCACAGATACGCAGTATTTT. Amino acid sequence: CASRLAGITDTQYF.